This TCR beta chain was found in a study of shared clonotypes between healthy human individuals. In the study overall: Per-donor plates numbered three CD4 naive, three CD4 memory, two CD8 naive and one CD8 memory.

TCRdb's copy holds only in-frame clones and misses some; the assay was immunoSEQ multiplex PCR. In the table there are approximately 1,000,000 clones, 60% to 80% of which are singletons. Trimming removed 4 bases from V and 2 bases from J, with 11 bases in between. The CDR3 loop spans 15 amino acids. Germline CDR1 is KGHSH and CDR2 is LQKENI. This receptor was taken from a man younger than 35 in good health. Some clones in this sample may be carry-over from other donors' samples. The chain links TRBV18 to TRBJ1-4; D is unresolved. The sample comprised memory CD4+ T cells from PBMCs. The subset: CD45RA-negative fraction. CDR3 in DNA: TGTGCCAGCTCACGAACCACGGGCACTAATGAAAAACTGTTTTTT. Amino acids: CASSRTTGTNEKLFF.